These 10 T cell receptor beta chains originate from one sample sequenced in a study of radiotherapy plus CTLA-4 blockade in lung cancer. This table comes from immunoSEQ multiplex PCR, and its TCRdb copy is limited to in-frame clones, with some not included. The sample lists about 120,000 clones, 75% to 90% occurring once. This material consisted of peripheral blood, taken from a patient treated with radiotherapy plus ipilimumab. The receptors shown here come from a human donor with non-small cell lung cancer that progressed on radiotherapy plus ipilimumab.

V usage is TRBV7-2 and J usage is TRBJ1-2; D is unclear. The germline gives CDR1 SGHTA, CDR2 FQGNSA. CDR3 length: 14 amino acids. The V end lost 2 bases, the J end lost 6 bases, and 13 bases lay between the germline ends. For the CDR3, the DNA is TGTGCCAGCAGCTTAAGAGGGTCGATCGATGGCTACACCTTC. It translates to CASSLRGSIDGYTF.

This clone was observed a single time. V is TRBV5-1 and J is TRBJ2-1; 10 bases align to TRBD1. Germline trimming cut 4 bases from V and 4 bases from J; bases unmatched to any gene: 11. The CDR3 is made up of 17 amino acids. Looked up from germline, CDR1 is SGHRS and CDR2 is YFSETQ. The CDR3 region is CASSENPGQGRYNEQFF. The CDR3 DNA reads TGCGCCAGCAGCGAAAACCCGGGACAGGGGCGTTACAATGAGCAGTTCTTC.

CDR3: CASSVGDRGFNEQFF. CDR3 DNA sequence: TGTGCCAGCAGCGTAGGGGACAGGGGATTCAATGAGCAGTTCTTC. This chain uses TRBV9 with TRBJ2-1; TRBD1 matches at 10 bases. CDR3 length: 15 amino acids. Germline CDR1 is SGDLS and CDR2 is YYNGEE. With V trimmed by 0 bases and J by 6 bases, 3 bases remained unmatched.

This chain joins TRBV9 and TRBJ1-3, with D possibly being TRBD1 (5 bases). The V gene's germline CDR1 is SGDLS and CDR2 YYNGEE. V lost 0 bases and J 4 bases, leaving 14 bases between the germline ends. This CDR3 region has 16 residues. The CDR3 is CASSVGGTQTGNTIYF. CDR3 coding DNA: TGTGCCAGCAGCGTAGGGGGGACTCAAACGGGAAACACCATATATTTT.

The rearrangement uses TRBV6-5 and TRBJ1-4; possibly TRBD1 for D (6 bases). Trimming took off 5 bases at V and 10 bases at J, with 20 bases between the two ends. This CDR3 spans 15 amino acids. Germline CDR1 is MNHEY and CDR2 is SVGAGI. CDR3 in amino acids: CASSKLAGVSVKLFF. CDR3 in DNA: TGTGCCAGCAGTAAATTAGCAGGGGTGTCTGTAAAACTGTTTTTT.

The chain has TRBV5-1 and TRBJ2-3, with TRBD2 matching 10 bases. The germline CDR1 and CDR2 sequences are SGHRS and YFSETQ. The CDR3 extends over 16 amino acids. V lost 0 bases to trimming and J lost 4 bases; unmatched junction nucleotides: 5. Here the CDR3 reads CASSLAPSGSADTQYF. CDR3 DNA: TGCGCCAGCAGCTTGGCCCCTAGCGGGAGTGCAGATACGCAGTATTTT.

This clone is medium-sized in the sample. The chain joins TRBV7-2 to TRBJ1-5; TRBD1 is a possible D gene (5 bases). Germline assignment: CDR1 SGHTA and CDR2 FQGNSA. CDR3 length equals 14 residues. The V end was cut by 5 bases, the J end by 2 bases, with 10 bases between. Here the CDR3 DNA reads TGTGCCAGCAGCCCCTCGGGGGGCAATCAGCCCCAGCATTTT. Residues: CASSPSGGNQPQHF.

The rearrangement joins TRBV7-9 to TRBJ1-2, with D tentatively TRBD1 (5 bases). Germline CDR1 reads SEHNR; CDR2 reads FQNEAQ (reference sequence). Trimming took off 1 base at V and 4 bases at J, with 10 bases between the two ends. The CDR3 loop spans 14 amino acids. The chain's CDR3 is CASSLVGGPYGYTF. The CDR3 DNA reads TGTGCCAGCAGCTTAGTTGGGGGACCCTATGGCTACACCTTC.

The CDR3 loop is CASSMDAQPQNTIYF. CDR3 bases: TGTGCCAGCAGTATGGACGCCCAGCCCCAAAACACCATATATTTT. The chain employs TRBV6-6 and TRBJ1-3; the D is unclear. V was pared by 5 bases and J by 6 bases, with 17 bases between. Per the germline V gene, CDR1 is MNHNY and CDR2 is SVGAGI (reference sequence). The CDR3 covers 15 residues.

This clone was counted a single time. Other DNA sequences within the sample encode an identical CDR3. The V and J genes are TRBV5-1 and TRBJ2-1; the match to TRBD2 covers 13 bases. The V and J ends lost 5 bases and 7 bases, in that order; junction bases with no gene match: 6. Germline CDR1 reads SGHRS; CDR2 reads YFSETQ. The CDR3 spans 15 residues. The CDR3 reads CASRQTSGRVNEQFF. Written as DNA, the CDR3 is TGCGCCAGCAGGCAAACTAGCGGGAGGGTAAATGAGCAGTTCTTC.